What follows is one T cell receptor beta chain and its context. Its antigen is currently unknown. CDR1 SQVTM and CDR2 ANQGSEA come from the germline V gene. Trimming cost V 6 bases and J 4 bases, with 15 bases left between them. The CDR3 is 13 amino acids. This sample is part of a study of persistence of HIV-infected CD4 T cells. The stimulus was lysate of CMV-infected fibroblasts, around 10 ug/mL. CD40L/CD69 double-negative CD45RO-high memory CD4+ T cells were collected. Adults with HIV-1 started suppressive ART while chronically infected. For approximately 17 hours, CD8-depleted PBMCs received anti-CD28/CD49d costimulation, a CD40-blocking antibody and enfuvirtide. This was the immunoSEQ version 4 assay in survey mode. Libraries were prepared by immunoSEQ multiplex PCR; TCRdb keeps only in-frame clonotypes and omits some of them. The table has fewer than 30,000 clones, almost 85% seen once; the top ten hold around 4.6%.

J is TRBJ1-2 and V is TRBV29-1; possible D gene TRBD1, 6 bases. The sequencing here drew on CD4+ T cells sorted from PBMCs after 18-hour stimulation, taken from a patient who received antiretroviral therapy. This sequence originates from an adult man with HIV who was CMV-seropositive. The CDR3 DNA reads as TGCAGCGTCGCCTGGGGGGCCGGCTATGGCTACACCTTC. As protein: CSVAWGAGYGYTF.